This TCR beta chain was captured in a study of T cell changes during pregnancy in multiple sclerosis (dated by TCRdb to about 2019). Looking at the study overall: Changes in the T cell repertoire over the course of pregnancy were examined in this study in women with multiple sclerosis.

To prepare the library, the immunoSEQ multiplex PCR assay was applied. Sourced from immuneACCESS, this table was stored by TCRdb with only in-frame sequences that have V and J called. A share of the clones is absent; for the studies checked, an unresolved V gene accounts for under half, and the remainder has no known explanation. The sample table contains tens of thousands of clones; only one count was recorded for 75% to 90% of them. The ten biggest clones cover roughly 9.5% of the sample. CDR1 and CDR2, looked up from the germline V gene, are MGHDK and SYGVNS. Spanning cysteine to phenylalanine, the CDR3 consists of 10 amino acids. Only the CDR3 region is kept as DNA, spanning 30 bases read in frame from base 1. V and J are truncated by 11 bases and 3 bases respectively, leaving an intervening sequence of 7 bases. Concerning this clone itself: Its antigen is still unknown. Base qualities are not provided; no much larger clone lies one nucleotide away.

The chain employs TRBV25-1 and TRBJ1-1, with an unclear D gene assignment. This TCR was sampled from a female donor in good health, enrolled as a control in a pregnancy study. Source: peripheral blood, taken after pregnancy. The sequenced DNA is TGTGCCTCCGGGGACACTGAAGCTTTCTTT. Its amino acids are CASGDTEAFF. Where the CDR3 stops, the reference TRBV25-1 and TRBJ1-1 genes take over; the full variable domain is EADIYQTPRYLVIGTGKKITLECSQTMGHDKMYWYQQDPGMELHLIHYSYGVNSTEKGDLSSESTVSRIRTEHFPLTLESARPSHTSQYLCASGDTEAFFGQGTRLTVV.